One and the same sample provided the 27 T cell receptor beta chains below, sequenced in a study of blood T cell repertoires in COVID-19. TCRdb's table, derived via immunoSEQ multiplex PCR, lists solely in-frame clones and lacks some. The sample has 220,000 or so clones, more than 85% seen once. Sequenced: peripheral blood. Receptor source: a man aged 60 to 75 with COVID-19, enrolled during active disease.

V usage is TRBV7-3 and J usage is TRBJ1-1, with D perhaps TRBD1 (6 bases). This CDR3 spans 13 amino acids. The V and J ends lost 5 bases and 1 base respectively, with 8 bases between them. Per germline, CDR1 SGHTA and CDR2 FQGTGA. CDR3 bases: TGTGCCAGCAGCAAACAGGGGAACACTGAAGCTTTCTTT. It encodes CASSKQGNTEAFF.

Notes on this clone: This same CDR3 is encoded by further DNA sequences in the sample. This chain joins TRBV19 and TRBJ1-2; 12 bases align to TRBD1. The CDR3 contains 15 residues. The trim removed 2 bases at V and 5 bases at J, leaving 3 bases unmatched. Per the germline V gene, CDR1 is LNHDA and CDR2 is SQIVND (reference sequence). The CDR3: CASSIPGQGAYGYTF. DNA of the CDR3: TGTGCCAGTAGTATACCGGGACAGGGGGCTTATGGCTACACCTTC.

This chain joins TRBV5-4 and TRBJ2-7, with D possibly TRBD1 on 5 matching bases. The CDR3 is 15 amino acids. The germline gives CDR1 SGHNT, CDR2 YYREEE (reference sequence). Trimming stripped 4 bases from V and 0 bases from J, with 14 bases between. The CDR3 DNA is TGTGCCAGCAGCCAGGGCGGCTCGAGCTCCTACGAGCAGTACTTC. It codes for CASSQGGSSSYEQYF.

This rearrangement joins TRBV30 to TRBJ1-1; D ambiguous. This CDR3 has 15 amino acids. V was clipped by 0 bases and J by 8 bases, with 19 bases between them. Germline CDR1 GTSNPN, CDR2 SVGIG (reference sequence). The CDR3 DNA sequence: TGTGCCTGGAGTGTACAAAGGTTTGACTCTAAGGAAGCTTTCTTT. Translating gives CAWSVQRFDSKEAFF.

V usage is TRBV2 and J usage is TRBJ2-7; 10 nucleotides line up with TRBD2. V trimming: 3 bases; J trimming: 3 bases; junction bases outside the gene matches: 5. From germline, CDR1 is SNHLY and CDR2 FYNNEI. The CDR3 is 15 residues long. The CDR3 is CASSDKGLAVYEQYF. CDR3 sequence (DNA): TGTGCCAGCAGTGACAAAGGACTAGCGGTCTACGAGCAGTACTTC. Filled out from reference TRBV2 and TRBJ2-7, the complete variable domain reads EPEVTQTPSHQVTQMGQEVILRCVPISNHLYFYWYRQILGQKVEFLVSFYNNEISEKSEIFDDQFSVERPDGSNFTLKIRSTKLEDSAMYFCASSDKGLAVYEQYFGPGTRLTVT.

The chain is built from TRBV29-1 and TRBJ2-5; 9 bases are shared with TRBD1. CDR1 and CDR2 from the germline V gene are SQVTM and ANQGSEA. The ends lost 5 bases at V and 5 bases at J; junction bases unmatched: 12. CDR3 length: 15 amino acids. CDR3 loop: CSVRGQGSILETQYF. The CDR3 region has the DNA TGCAGCGTTAGGGGACAGGGTTCTATTCTGGAGACCCAGTACTTC.

The chain recombines TRBV19 with TRBJ2-3; perhaps TRBD1 as D (6 bases). The CDR3 runs to 16 residues. The V gene's germline CDR1 is LNHDA and CDR2 SQIVND (reference sequence). V lost 5 bases to trimming and J lost 0 bases, with 15 bases between them. The CDR3 sequence is CASSFPGAPSTDTQYF. The CDR3 DNA is TGTGCCAGTAGTTTTCCAGGGGCCCCTAGCACAGATACGCAGTATTTT.

The gene calls are TRBV5-1 and TRBJ2-2, with D perhaps matching TRBD1 (5 bases). With 1 base removed from V and 3 bases from J, the gap between germline ends came to 16 bases. CDR3 length: 17 amino acids. Germline-derived CDR1 and CDR2 are SGHRS and YFSETQ. As DNA, the CDR3 is TGCGCCAGCAGCTTGAGCAGGGTGAATCGGGACACCGGGGAGCTGTTTTTT. Amino acid sequence: CASSLSRVNRDTGELFF.

The genes are TRBV5-1 and TRBJ1-2; 9 bases are shared with TRBD1. V shed 3 bases, J shed 6 bases, and the junction held 6 bases outside the gene matches. CDR3 size: 14 residues. Germline CDR1 SGHRS, CDR2 YFSETQ. The CDR3 sequence: CASSSDRGPDGYTF. The CDR3 DNA is TGCGCCAGCAGCTCGGACAGGGGACCCGATGGCTACACCTTC.

The V gene is TRBV19, the J gene TRBJ1-1, with a weak D call TRBD1 (6 bases). The length of the CDR3 is 13 residues. Germline CDR1 LNHDA, CDR2 SQIVND (reference sequence). V dropped 10 bases and J dropped 0 bases, with 12 bases sitting between them. CDR3 sequence (DNA): TGTGCCACCACGGACAGCATGAACACTGAAGCTTTCTTT. Translating it yields CATTDSMNTEAFF.

The V and J genes are TRBV28 and TRBJ2-1, with TRBD2 matching over 9 bases. This CDR3 region has 15 residues. Germline lookup yields CDR1 MDHEN and CDR2 SYDVKM. The V and J ends lost 2 bases and 10 bases, in that order; junction bases with no gene match: 9. This CDR3 is CASSLRAGGPQEQFF. The CDR3 DNA reads TGTGCCAGCAGTTTACGGGCGGGAGGGCCTCAGGAGCAGTTCTTC.

CDR3 nucleotide sequence: TGTGCCAGCTCACCAACAGGGGGCGTGGGGACCCAGTACTTC. It translates to CASSPTGGVGTQYF. The chain carries TRBV18 and TRBJ2-5, with 9 bases lining up with TRBD1. The CDR3 is 14 residues long. Germline CDR1 is KGHSH and CDR2 is LQKENI. V dropped 2 bases and J dropped 7; count of bases not matched to a gene: 5.

The rearrangement links TRBV2 to TRBJ2-3, with 9 bases aligning to TRBD2. The CDR3 spans 15 residues. Germline V gene lookup returns CDR1 SNHLY and CDR2 FYNNEI. V dropped 4 bases and J dropped 0; count of bases not matched to a gene: 2. CDR3 nucleotide sequence: TGTGCCAGCAGTGCTAGCGGGACTAGCACAGATACGCAGTATTTT. This gives the protein CASSASGTSTDTQYF.

The gene calls are TRBV2 and TRBJ1-1; D remains ambiguous. The CDR3 sequence is 14 residues long. V was pared by 7 bases and J by 5 bases, with 17 bases between. Germline values: CDR1 SNHLY, CDR2 FYNNEI. The CDR3 bases are TGTGCCAGCATTGGTGGGAGCTTGGTGACTGAAGCTTTCTTT. It yields the protein CASIGGSLVTEAFF.

This clone was detected once. CDR3 amino acids: CASSEDRGLSYEQYF. DNA for the CDR3: TGTGCCAGCAGCGAGGACAGGGGGCTTTCCTACGAGCAGTACTTC. This rearrangement joins TRBV28 to TRBJ2-7, with 11 bases that match TRBD1. The germline CDR1 and CDR2 sequences are MDHEN and SYDVKM. The CDR3 consists of 15 residues. The V and J ends lost 6 bases and 1 base, in that order; junction bases with no gene match: 5.

The chain is built from TRBV19 and TRBJ1-2; D unresolved. CDR3 size: 15 residues. With 1 base removed from V and 1 base from J, the gap between germline ends came to 10 bases. Germline CDR1 is LNHDA and CDR2 is SQIVND (reference sequence). The CDR3 spells CASSIVPPVNYGYTF. CDR3 nucleotides: TGTGCCAGTAGTATAGTTCCCCCCGTTAACTATGGCTACACCTTC.

V gene TRBV7-3 combines with J gene TRBJ2-1, with 10 bases aligning to TRBD2. V lost 5 bases and J lost 1; bases outside the gene matches: 8. CDR1 and CDR2 from the germline V gene are SGHTA and FQGTGA. This CDR3 comprises 17 residues. CDR3 protein: CASSAGASGGSYNEQFF. The CDR3 region has the DNA TGTGCCAGCAGCGCGGGCGCTAGCGGGGGTTCCTACAATGAGCAGTTCTTC.

The chain is built from TRBV29-1 and TRBJ1-2, with a weak D call TRBD1 (6 bases). The CDR3 extends over 13 amino acids. Trimming pared 5 bases from V and 3 bases from J, leaving 13 bases between. CDR1 and CDR2 from the germline V gene are SQVTM and ANQGSEA. The CDR3 sequence is CSVRTAPYYGYTF. CDR3 bases: TGCAGCGTTAGGACAGCCCCCTACTATGGCTACACCTTC. The variable domain in full, with the rest retrieved from reference TRBV29-1 and TRBJ1-2, is SAVISQKPSRDICQRGTSLTIQCQVDSQVTMMFWYRQQPGQSLTLIATANQGSEATYESGFVIDKFPISRPNLTFSTLTVSNMSPEDSSIYLCSVRTAPYYGYTFGSGTRLTVV.

The chain joins TRBV6-5 to TRBJ1-6; D gene ambiguous. The CDR3 is 14 residues long. Deletions cut 9 bases from V and 0 bases from J, with 9 bases between. Per germline, CDR1 MNHEY and CDR2 SVGAGI. CDR3 protein: CASVVSSYNSPLHF. The CDR3 bases are TGTGCCAGTGTTGTTAGCTCCTATAATTCACCCCTCCACTTT.

With respect to this clone: A junction end diverges from the germline sequence, so it may reflect a read error. The chain couples TRBV7-3 to TRBJ2-5; a weak D match, TRBD2 (6 bases). The CDR3 loop spans 15 amino acids. Germline values: CDR1 SGHTA, CDR2 FQGTGA. CDR3 region: CASSVTGTWAETQYF. The CDR3 DNA is TGTGCCAGCAGCGTAACCGGGACTTGGGCGGAGACCCAGTACTTC.

The chain couples TRBV30 to TRBJ1-2, with unresolved D. Germline V gene data show CDR1 as GTSNPN and CDR2 as SVGIG (reference sequence). Trimming cost V 1 base and J 5 bases, with 14 bases left between them. CDR3 length equals 14 residues. The DNA for the CDR3 is TGTGCCTGGAGTGCCTCCGACGGGTTATATGGCTACACCTTC. Translation: CAWSASDGLYGYTF. Full variable domain (remainder filled in from reference TRBV30 and TRBJ1-2): SQTIHQWPATLVQPVGSPLSLECTVEGTSNPNLYWYRQAAGRGLQLLFYSVGIGQISSEVPQNLSASRPQDRQFILSSKKLLLSDSGFYLCAWSASDGLYGYTFGSGTRLTVV.

The chain recombines TRBV6-2 or TRBV6-3 with TRBJ1-2; TRBD1 is a possible D gene (5 bases). The germline CDR1 and CDR2 sequences are MNHEY and SVGEGT. V was clipped by 0 bases and J by 4 bases, with 15 bases between them. This CDR3 contains 16 residues. The CDR3 DNA is TGTGCCAGCAGTTACTCGCCCCAGCCAGGGCTCTATGGCTACACCTTC. Its protein is CASSYSPQPGLYGYTF.

The table lists this clone with a few counts. Other DNA sequences within the sample encode an identical CDR3. CDR3 protein: CASKTTGNYGYTF. CDR3 DNA: TGTGCCAGCAAGACTACGGGGAACTATGGCTACACCTTC. The chain recombines TRBV28 with TRBJ1-2; D gene unclear. V lost 7 bases and J 2 bases, leaving 11 bases between the germline ends. The germline CDR1 and CDR2 sequences are MDHEN and SYDVKM. This CDR3 contains 13 residues.

This chain uses TRBV4-1 with TRBJ2-5; D is perhaps TRBD2 (6 bases). This CDR3 is 14 amino acids long. Germline CDR1 and CDR2: MGHRA and YSYEKL. The V and J ends lost 0 bases and 5 bases respectively, with 10 bases between them. The CDR3 protein is CASSQDTGRETQYF. CDR3 DNA sequence: TGCGCCAGCAGCCAAGACACTGGGAGGGAGACCCAGTACTTC.

The V and J genes are TRBV9 and TRBJ1-3, with D perhaps matching TRBD1 (5 bases). V lost 0 bases, J lost 11 bases, and 15 bases lay in between. This CDR3 spans 14 amino acids. From germline, CDR1 is SGDLS and CDR2 YYNGEE. CDR3 region: CASSVGDPTGAIYF. For the CDR3, the DNA is TGTGCCAGCAGCGTAGGCGACCCCACGGGGGCCATATATTTT.

The chain uses TRBV7-3 and TRBJ2-1; D call uncertain. Germline CDR1 reads SGHTA; CDR2 reads FQGTGA. The germline V and J ends were trimmed by 4 bases and 9 bases, with 13 bases remaining between them. This CDR3 has 13 residues. The CDR3 DNA is TGTGCCAGCAGCTCATACACCCAGGTTGAGCAGTTCTTC. Translating it yields CASSSYTQVEQFF.

This chain links TRBV5-6 with TRBJ1-2, with D uncertain. This CDR3 region has 16 residues. CDR1 SGHDT and CDR2 YYEEEE come from the germline V gene. Between the trimmed V and J ends, which lost 0 bases and 7 bases, there was a span of 19 bases. In nucleotides, the CDR3 is TGTGCCAGCAGCTTGGTCGCGGGCAGAAGGGTGGGTGGCTACACCTTC. Protein: CASSLVAGRRVGGYTF.